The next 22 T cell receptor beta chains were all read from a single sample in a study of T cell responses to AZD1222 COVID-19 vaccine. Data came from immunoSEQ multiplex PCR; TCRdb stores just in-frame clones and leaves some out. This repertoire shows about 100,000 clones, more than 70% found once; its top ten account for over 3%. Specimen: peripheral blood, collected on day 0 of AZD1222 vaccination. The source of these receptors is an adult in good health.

CDR3 nucleotide sequence: TGTGCCAGCAGCCCGGGACAAAACACAGATACGCAGTATTTT. It codes for CASSPGQNTDTQYF. The chain links TRBV9 to TRBJ2-3, with D tentatively TRBD1 (6 bases). V gave up 4 bases and J gave up 2 bases, with 11 bases separating them. The germline CDR1 and CDR2 sequences are SGDLS and YYNGEE. The CDR3 runs 14 residues.

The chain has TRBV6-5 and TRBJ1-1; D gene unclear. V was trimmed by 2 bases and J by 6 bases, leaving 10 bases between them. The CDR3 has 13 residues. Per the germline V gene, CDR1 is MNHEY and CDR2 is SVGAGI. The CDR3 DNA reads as TGTGCCAGCAGTTACCCCTTGCCCCCTGAAGCTTTCTTT. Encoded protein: CASSYPLPPEAFF.

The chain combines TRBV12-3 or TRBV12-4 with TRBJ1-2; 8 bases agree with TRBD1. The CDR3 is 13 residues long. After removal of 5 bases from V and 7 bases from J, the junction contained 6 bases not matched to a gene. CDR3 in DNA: TGTGCCAGCAGTCCGGGACAGGTCTCTGGCTACACCTTC. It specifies CASSPGQVSGYTF.

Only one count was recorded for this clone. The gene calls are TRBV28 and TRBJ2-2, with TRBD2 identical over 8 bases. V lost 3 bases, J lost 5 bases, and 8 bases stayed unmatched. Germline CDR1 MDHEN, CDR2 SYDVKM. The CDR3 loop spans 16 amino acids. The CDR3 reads CASSFFAGGGTGELFF. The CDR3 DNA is TGTGCCAGCAGTTTTTTTGCGGGGGGTGGTACCGGGGAGCTGTTTTTT.

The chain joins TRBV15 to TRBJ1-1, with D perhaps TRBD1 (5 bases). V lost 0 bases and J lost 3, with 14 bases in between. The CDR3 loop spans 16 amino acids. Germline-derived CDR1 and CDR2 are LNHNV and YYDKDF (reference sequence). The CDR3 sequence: CATSRDSGRGDTEAFF. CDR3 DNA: TGTGCCACCAGCAGAGACTCTGGACGGGGGGACACTGAAGCTTTCTTT. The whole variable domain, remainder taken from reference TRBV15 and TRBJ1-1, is DAMVIQNPRYQVTQFGKPVTLSCSQTLNHNVMYWYQQKSSQAPKLLFHYYDKDFNNEADTPDNFQSRRPNTSFCFLDIRSPGLGDTAMYLCATSRDSGRGDTEAFFGQGTRLTVV.

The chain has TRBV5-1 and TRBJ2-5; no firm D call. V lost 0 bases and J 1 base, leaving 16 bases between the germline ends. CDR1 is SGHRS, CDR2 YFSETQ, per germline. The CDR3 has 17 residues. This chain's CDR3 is CASSLGDYWAGQETQYF. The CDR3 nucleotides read TGCGCCAGCAGCTTGGGGGATTATTGGGCTGGCCAAGAGACCCAGTACTTC.

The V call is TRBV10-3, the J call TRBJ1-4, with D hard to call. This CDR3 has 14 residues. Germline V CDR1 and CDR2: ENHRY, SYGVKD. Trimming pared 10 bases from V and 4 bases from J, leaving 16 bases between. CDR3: CATYQQSNNEKLFF. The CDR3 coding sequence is TGTGCCACGTACCAACAGTCTAATAATGAAAAACTGTTTTTT.

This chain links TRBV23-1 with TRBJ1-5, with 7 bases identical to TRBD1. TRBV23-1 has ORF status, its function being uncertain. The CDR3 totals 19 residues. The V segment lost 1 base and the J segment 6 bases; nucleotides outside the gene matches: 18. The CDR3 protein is CASSQFRATGMDYSQPQHF. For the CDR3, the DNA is TGCGCCAGCAGTCAATTCCGGGCGACAGGGATGGATTATAGTCAGCCCCAGCATTTT.

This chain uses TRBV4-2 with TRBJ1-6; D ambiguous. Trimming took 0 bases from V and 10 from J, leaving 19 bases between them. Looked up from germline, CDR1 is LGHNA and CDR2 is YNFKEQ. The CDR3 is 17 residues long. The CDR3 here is CASSQDKGAAPGSPLHF. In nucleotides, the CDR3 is TGTGCCAGCAGCCAAGATAAGGGAGCGGCCCCGGGATCACCCCTCCACTTT.

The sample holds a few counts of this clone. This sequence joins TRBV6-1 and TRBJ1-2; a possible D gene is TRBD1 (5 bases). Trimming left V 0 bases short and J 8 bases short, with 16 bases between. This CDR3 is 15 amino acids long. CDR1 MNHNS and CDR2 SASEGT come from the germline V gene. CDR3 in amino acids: CASSEAGDREWGYTF. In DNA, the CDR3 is TGTGCCAGCAGTGAAGCAGGGGACCGAGAGTGGGGCTACACCTTC.

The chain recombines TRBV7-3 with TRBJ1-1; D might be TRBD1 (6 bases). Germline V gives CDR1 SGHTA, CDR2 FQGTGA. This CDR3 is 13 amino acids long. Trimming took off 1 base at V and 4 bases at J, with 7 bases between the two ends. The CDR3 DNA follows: TGTGCCAGCAGCTTAATAGGGGGCACTGAAGCTTTCTTT. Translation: CASSLIGGTEAFF.

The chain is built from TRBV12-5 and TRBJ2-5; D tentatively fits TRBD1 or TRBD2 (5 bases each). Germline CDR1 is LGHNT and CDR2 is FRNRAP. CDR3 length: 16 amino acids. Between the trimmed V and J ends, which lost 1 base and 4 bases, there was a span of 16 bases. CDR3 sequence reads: CASGLALGRRVETQYF. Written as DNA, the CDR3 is TGTGCTAGTGGTTTGGCTTTGGGACGGCGGGTAGAGACCCAGTACTTC.

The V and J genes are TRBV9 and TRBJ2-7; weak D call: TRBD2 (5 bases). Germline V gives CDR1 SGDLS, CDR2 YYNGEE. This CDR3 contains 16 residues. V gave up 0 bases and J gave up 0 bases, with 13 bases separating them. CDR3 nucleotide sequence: TGTGCCAGCAGCGTAGCTCGGCTAGCTCCCTCCTACGAGCAGTACTTC. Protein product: CASSVARLAPSYEQYF.

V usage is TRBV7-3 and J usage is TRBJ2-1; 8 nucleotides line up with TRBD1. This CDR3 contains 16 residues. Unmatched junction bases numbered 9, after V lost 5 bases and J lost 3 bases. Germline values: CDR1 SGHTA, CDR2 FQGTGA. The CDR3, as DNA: TGTGCCAGCAGCCCGAGGGCCGGACAGGGCTACAATGAGCAGTTCTTC. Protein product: CASSPRAGQGYNEQFF.

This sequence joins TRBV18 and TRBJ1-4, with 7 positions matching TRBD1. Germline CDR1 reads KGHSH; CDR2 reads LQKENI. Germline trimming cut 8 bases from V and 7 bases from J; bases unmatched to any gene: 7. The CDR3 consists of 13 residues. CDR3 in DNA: TGTGCCAGCCGGGACAGCGAAATTGAAAAACTGTTTTTT. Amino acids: CASRDSEIEKLFF.

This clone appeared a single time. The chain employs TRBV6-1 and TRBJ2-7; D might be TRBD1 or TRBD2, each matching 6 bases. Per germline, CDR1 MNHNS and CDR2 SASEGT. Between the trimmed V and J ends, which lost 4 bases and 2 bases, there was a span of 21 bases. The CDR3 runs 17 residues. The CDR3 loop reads CASSVGGANLPAYEQYF. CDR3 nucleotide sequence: TGTGCCAGCAGTGTCGGGGGCGCGAATCTCCCTGCCTACGAGCAGTACTTC.

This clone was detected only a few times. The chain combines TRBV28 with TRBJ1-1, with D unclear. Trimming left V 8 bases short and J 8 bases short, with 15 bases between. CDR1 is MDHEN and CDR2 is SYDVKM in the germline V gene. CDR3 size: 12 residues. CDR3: CASRRVAVEAFF. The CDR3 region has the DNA TGTGCCAGCCGGCGGGTTGCGGTCGAAGCTTTCTTT.

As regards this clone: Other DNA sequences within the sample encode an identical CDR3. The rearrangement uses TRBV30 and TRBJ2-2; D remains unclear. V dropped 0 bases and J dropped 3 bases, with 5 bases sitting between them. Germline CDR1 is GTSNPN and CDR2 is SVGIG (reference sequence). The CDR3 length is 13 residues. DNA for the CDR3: TGTGCCTGGAGTGTCCAGCACACCGGGGAGCTGTTTTTT. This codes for CAWSVQHTGELFF. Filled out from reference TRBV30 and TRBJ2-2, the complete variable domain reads SQTIHQWPATLVQPVGSPLSLECTVEGTSNPNLYWYRQAAGRGLQLLFYSVGIGQISSEVPQNLSASRPQDRQFILSSKKLLLSDSGFYLCAWSVQHTGELFFGEGSRLTVL.

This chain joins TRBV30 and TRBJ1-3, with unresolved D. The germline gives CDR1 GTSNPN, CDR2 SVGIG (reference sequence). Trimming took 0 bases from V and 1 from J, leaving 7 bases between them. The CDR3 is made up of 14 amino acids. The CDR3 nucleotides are TGTGCCTGGAGTGTACAAGGGTCTGGAAACACCATATATTTT. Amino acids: CAWSVQGSGNTIYF. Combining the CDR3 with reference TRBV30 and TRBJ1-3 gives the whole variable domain SQTIHQWPATLVQPVGSPLSLECTVEGTSNPNLYWYRQAAGRGLQLLFYSVGIGQISSEVPQNLSASRPQDRQFILSSKKLLLSDSGFYLCAWSVQGSGNTIYFGEGSWLTVV.

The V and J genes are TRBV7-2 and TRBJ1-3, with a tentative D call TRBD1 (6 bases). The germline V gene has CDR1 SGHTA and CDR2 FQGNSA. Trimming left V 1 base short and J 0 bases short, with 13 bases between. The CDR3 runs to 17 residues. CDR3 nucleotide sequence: TGTGCCAGCAGCTTAGTTGGGGGCACCGACTCTGGAAACACCATATATTTT. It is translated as CASSLVGGTDSGNTIYF.

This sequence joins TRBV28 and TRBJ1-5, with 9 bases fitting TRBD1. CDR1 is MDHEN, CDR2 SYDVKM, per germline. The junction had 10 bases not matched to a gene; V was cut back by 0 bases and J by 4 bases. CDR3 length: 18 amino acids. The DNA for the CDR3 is TGTGCCAGCAGTTTATGGGGACAGGGTACGGGGCCGAATCAGCCCCAGCATTTT. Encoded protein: CASSLWGQGTGPNQPQHF.

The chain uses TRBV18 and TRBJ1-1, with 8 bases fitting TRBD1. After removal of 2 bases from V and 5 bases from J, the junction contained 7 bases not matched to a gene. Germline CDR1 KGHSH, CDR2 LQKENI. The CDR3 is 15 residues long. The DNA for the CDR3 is TGTGCCAGCTCACCATGGCAGGGGGCGGAAACTGAAGCTTTCTTT. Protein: CASSPWQGAETEAFF.